Sequencing of this T cell receptor (beta chain) was carried out in a study of low-dose radiotherapy and immunotherapy resistance in tumors. The table lists this clonotype with many counts. No DNA is shown, since the ends of the CDR3 on it are uncertain; the CDR3 is the one TCRdb lists. Time point reported: before trial treatment. Covering alpha and beta chains, TRAV- and TRBV-specific primers were used for the first-strand cDNA. The TCRs were subjected to amplification over approximately 18 PCR cycles employing a constant-region primer in conjunction with a V-primer adapter. TCRdb processed the reads anew with MiXCR; each CDR3 protein has one entry. The table includes around 99,000 distinct CDR3 sequences, 8% to 10% detected once. The CDR3 has 14 residues if both end residues are counted. Germline loops: CDR1 MDHEN, CDR2 SYDVKM.

The chain carries TRBV28 and TRBJ2-2; TRBD1 was called by the table and not checked on the DNA. The sequence came from a male donor with prostate cancer. The input for sequencing was PBMCs, taken before treatment. CDR3: CASTPQVTGELFFF.